This T cell receptor (beta chain) was recovered during a study of cytotoxic CD8 clonotypes in ibrutinib-treated CLL. Background on the study: IGHV unmutated under 18; relapsed/refractory some ten; treatment-naive over 14. General study results and limits: Public clonotypes were uncommon and contracted or stayed stable on treatment. Higher clonality was seen at ibrutinib response and a return toward baseline at progression.

V was cut by 5 bases and J by 4 bases, with 17 bases left in between. Germline V gene sequence: CDR1 SEHNR, CDR2 FQNEAQ (reference sequence). This CDR3 has 15 amino acids. Profiled with immunoSEQ multiplex PCR; TCRdb holds only in-frame clones, not every one. The sample contains approximately 300,000 clones, 80% of which appear only once. Concerning this clone itself: Its antigen remains unknown.

The chain is built from TRBV7-9 and TRBJ1-1; weak D call: TRBD1 (5 bases). This material consisted of PBMCs, taken before ibrutinib treatment. The sequence derives from a human donor with chronic lymphocytic leukemia. CDR3 amino acids: CASSPRPQGGTEAFF. DNA of the CDR3: TGTGCCAGCAGCCCACGACCCCAGGGAGGCACTGAAGCTTTCTTT. The variable domain in full, with the rest retrieved from reference TRBV7-9 and TRBJ1-1, is DTGVSQNPRHKITKRGQNVTFRCDPISEHNRLYWYRQTLGQGPEFLTYFQNEAQLEKSRLLSDRFSAERPKGSFSTLEIQRTEQGDSAMYLCASSPRPQGGTEAFFGQGTRLTVV.